This T cell receptor (beta chain) came from a study of blood T cell repertoires in COVID-19. Overall study context: The study drew acute and convalescent COVID-19 samples from the United States, Italy and Spain.

Authors' analysis steps: Estimates of nucleated cell counts were drawn from the amplification of reference gene primers. The table came from immunoSEQ multiplex PCR; TCRdb's copy has only in-frame clones and leaves some out. V, J and clone size derive from that table, while D and trimming were established from the DNA sequence. The sample holds around 330,000 clones; around 89% are singletons and the top ten take 1.5% to 2%. The receptor was isolated from a young woman with COVID-19, enrolled during active disease. The specimen sequenced was peripheral blood.

The CDR3 coding sequence is TGTGCCAGTATAGGGGGACAGGGTTTTAATGAAAAACTGTTTTTT. It yields the protein CASIGGQGFNEKLFF. The V call is TRBV19, the J call TRBJ1-4, with 9 bases aligning to TRBD1. Germline CDR1 reads LNHDA; CDR2 reads SQIVND (reference sequence). The CDR3 loop spans 15 amino acids. J was trimmed by 4 bases and V by 7 bases; bases with no gene match: 7.